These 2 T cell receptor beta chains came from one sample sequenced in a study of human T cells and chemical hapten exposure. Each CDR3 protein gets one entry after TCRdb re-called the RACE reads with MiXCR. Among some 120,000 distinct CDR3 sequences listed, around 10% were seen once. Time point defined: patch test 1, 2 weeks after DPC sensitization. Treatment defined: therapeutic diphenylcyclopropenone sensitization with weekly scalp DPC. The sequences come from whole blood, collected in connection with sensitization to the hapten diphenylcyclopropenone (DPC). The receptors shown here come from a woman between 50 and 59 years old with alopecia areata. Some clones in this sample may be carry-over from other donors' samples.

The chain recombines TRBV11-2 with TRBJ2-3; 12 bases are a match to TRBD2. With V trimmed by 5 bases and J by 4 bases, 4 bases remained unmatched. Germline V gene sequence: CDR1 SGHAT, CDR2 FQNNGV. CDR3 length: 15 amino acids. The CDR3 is CASSPLAGGSDTQYF. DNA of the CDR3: TGTGCCAGCAGCCCACTAGCGGGAGGTTCAGATACGCAGTATTTT.

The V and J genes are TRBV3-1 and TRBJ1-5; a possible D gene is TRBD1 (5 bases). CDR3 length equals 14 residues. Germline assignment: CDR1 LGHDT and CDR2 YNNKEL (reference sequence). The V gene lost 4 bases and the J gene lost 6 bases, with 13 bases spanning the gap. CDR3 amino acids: CASSRGGEGQPQHF. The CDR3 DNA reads TGTGCCAGCAGCCGGGGAGGGGAAGGTCAGCCCCAGCATTTT. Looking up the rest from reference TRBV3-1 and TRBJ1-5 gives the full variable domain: DTAVSQTPKYLVTQMGNDKSIKCEQNLGHDTMYWYKQDSKKFLKIMFSYNNKELIINETVPNRFSPKSPDKAHLNLHINSLELGDSAVYFCASSRGGEGQPQHFGDGTRLSIL.